The 5 T cell receptor beta chains given below trace back to one sample, sequenced in a study of cytomegalovirus exposure and HLA in healthy donors. The data were produced by immunoSEQ multiplex PCR, yet TCRdb's version contains in-frame clones alone and is incomplete. The sample lists some 44,000 clones, around 90% occurring once. The sequenced sample consisted of PBMCs. The origin of the receptors is a man younger than 35 in good health and CMV-seronegative.

The chain combines TRBV5-4 with TRBJ1-1; possibly TRBD1 for D (6 bases). The V gene's germline CDR1 is SGHNT and CDR2 YYREEE (reference sequence). Trimming left V 0 bases short and J 0 bases short, with 15 bases between. The CDR3 is made up of 17 amino acids. For the CDR3, the DNA is TGTGCCAGCAGCTTGGCCAGAACAGGGTTATTGAACACTGAAGCTTTCTTT. It yields the protein CASSLARTGLLNTEAFF.

The rearrangement uses TRBV5-4 and TRBJ2-3; 8 bases align to TRBD1. V gave up 4 bases and J gave up 7 bases; unmatched junction bases: 8. The germline CDR1 and CDR2 sequences are SGHNT and YYREEE (reference sequence). CDR3 size: 14 residues. Written as DNA, the CDR3 is TGTGCCAGCAGCACGGACAGGGACGGGTATACGCAGTATTTT. Its protein product is CASSTDRDGYTQYF.

This chain joins TRBV7-9 and TRBJ1-1, with a tentative D call TRBD1 (6 bases). The V end lost 1 base, the J end lost 0 bases, and 12 bases lay between the germline ends. Germline V gene sequence: CDR1 SEHNR, CDR2 FQNEAQ (reference sequence). This CDR3 contains 16 residues. As DNA, the CDR3 is TGTGCCAGCAGCTTAGAGGGACATTATATGAACACTGAAGCTTTCTTT. This gives the protein CASSLEGHYMNTEAFF.

V and J are TRBV2 and TRBJ1-5; 8 positions match TRBD1. V dropped 6 bases and J dropped 2; count of bases not matched to a gene: 6. The length of the CDR3 is 15 residues. Per the germline V gene, CDR1 is SNHLY and CDR2 is FYNNEI. CDR3 sequence reads: CASSIDRGGNQPQHF. In nucleotides, the CDR3 is TGTGCCAGCAGCATAGACAGGGGTGGCAATCAGCCCCAGCATTTT.

In this sample, this clone turned up a few times. This chain uses TRBV5-6 with TRBJ2-2, with 8 bases aligning to TRBD2. CDR1 is SGHDT, CDR2 YYEEEE, per germline. Trimming removed 4 bases from V and 1 base from J; junction bases left unmatched: 12. The CDR3 loop spans 18 amino acids. CDR3 sequence (DNA): TGTGCCAGCAGCCAAAGCCTCTTGGCGGGGGGGAACACCGGGGAGCTGTTTTTT. It encodes CASSQSLLAGGNTGELFF.